The 19 T cell receptor beta chains listed next were all sequenced from one sample in a study of blood T cell repertoires in COVID-19. TCRdb keeps only in-frame clones here, not all; method: immunoSEQ multiplex PCR. The repertoire holds about 64,000 clones, approximately 91% seen once, with approximately 3.6% in the top ten. The sequencing sample was made of peripheral blood. All receptors come from a man between 65 and 80 years old with acute or convalescent COVID-19.

J is TRBJ2-3 and V is TRBV19; 9 nucleotides line up with TRBD1. J lost 3 bases, V lost 5 bases, and 15 bases had no gene match. Germline V CDR1 and CDR2: LNHDA, SQIVND (reference sequence). There are 18 residues in the CDR3. CDR3 loop: CASSWSQGQGLGTDTQYF. The CDR3 DNA reads TGTGCCAGTAGTTGGTCTCAGGGACAGGGACTTGGGACAGATACGCAGTATTTT.

The chain links TRBV4-1 to TRBJ1-3, with D possibly TRBD1 on 5 matching bases. Trimming removed 1 base at V and 7 bases at J, with 11 bases between. Germline V gives CDR1 MGHRA, CDR2 YSYEKL. The CDR3 runs 14 residues. CDR3 residues: CASSQVQGINTIYF. CDR3 nucleotide sequence: TGCGCCAGCAGCCAAGTTCAGGGAATCAACACCATATATTTT.

CDR3 sequence reads: CASSSQTGSNYGYTF. The CDR3 coding sequence is TGTGCCAGCAGCTCTCAGACAGGTTCTAACTATGGCTACACCTTC. This chain connects TRBV7-2 to TRBJ1-2; tentatively, D is TRBD1 (6 bases). The V gene lost 4 bases and the J gene lost 0 bases, with 12 bases spanning the gap. This CDR3 is built from 15 residues. The V gene's germline CDR1 is SGHTA and CDR2 FQGNSA.

The chain links TRBV5-1 to TRBJ1-2; D is unresolved. The CDR3 is made up of 16 amino acids. V was trimmed by 0 bases and J by 0 bases, leaving 12 bases between them. The germline gives CDR1 SGHRS, CDR2 YFSETQ. The chain's CDR3 is CASSLGGRSSNYGYTF. CDR3 in DNA: TGCGCCAGCAGCTTGGGAGGCCGGAGCTCTAACTATGGCTACACCTTC.

The chain combines TRBV24-1 with TRBJ2-7; 7 nucleotides line up with TRBD1. Trimming at V came to 2 bases and at J to 6 bases, leaving 9 bases not matched to a gene. Germline CDR1 reads KGHDR; CDR2 reads SFDVKD. The CDR3 totals 15 residues. The DNA of the CDR3 is TGTGCCACCAGTGATTCGACAGGGCCCAAGAGCGAGCAGTACTTC. Amino acids: CATSDSTGPKSEQYF.

The chain is built from TRBV7-8 and TRBJ2-1, with 8 bases lining up with TRBD2. Trimming removed 6 bases from V and 7 bases from J; junction bases left unmatched: 8. The germline V gene encodes CDR1 SGHVS and CDR2 FQNEAQ. This CDR3 contains 14 residues. This CDR3 reads CASSGTRGRNEQFF. For the CDR3, the DNA is TGTGCCAGCAGTGGGACTAGAGGTCGGAATGAGCAGTTCTTC.

The chain carries TRBV6-1 and TRBJ1-1, with D perhaps TRBD1 (6 bases). This CDR3 is 13 amino acids long. V was shortened by 3 bases and J by 5 bases, with 10 bases between the two germline ends. Germline V CDR1 and CDR2: MNHNS, SASEGT. The chain's CDR3 is CASSETGWTEAFF. The CDR3, as DNA: TGTGCCAGCAGTGAGACAGGATGGACTGAAGCTTTCTTT.

CDR3 bases: TGTGCCAGCAGCTTAGTTTCCAGGAACACTGAAGCTTTCTTT. Translating it yields CASSLVSRNTEAFF. This chain uses TRBV7-2 with TRBJ1-1; no firm D call. Trimming left V 1 base short and J 1 base short, with 7 bases between. The CDR3 loop spans 14 amino acids. CDR1 is SGHTA and CDR2 is FQGNSA in the germline V gene.

The chain links TRBV7-9 to TRBJ1-4, with unresolved D. Germline values: CDR1 SEHNR, CDR2 FQNEAQ (reference sequence). The CDR3 runs to 14 residues. V was pared by 4 bases and J by 6 bases, with 12 bases between. The CDR3 region is CASSSLGEDEKLFF. The DNA for the CDR3 is TGTGCCAGCAGCTCCCTCGGGGAGGATGAAAAACTGTTTTTT. Looking up the rest from reference TRBV7-9 and TRBJ1-4 gives the full variable domain: DTGVSQNPRHKITKRGQNVTFRCDPISEHNRLYWYRQTLGQGPEFLTYFQNEAQLEKSRLLSDRFSAERPKGSFSTLEIQRTEQGDSAMYLCASSSLGEDEKLFFGSGTQLSVL.

This chain joins TRBV6-4 and TRBJ1-2; D perhaps matches TRBD1 (5 bases). CDR1 MRHNA and CDR2 SNTAGT come from the germline V gene. The length of the CDR3 is 12 residues. Trimming shortened V by 6 bases and J by 4 bases, and 9 bases separated the two germline ends. DNA for the CDR3: TGTGCCAGCAGGGGCACAGGCTATGGCTACACCTTC. Its protein is CASRGTGYGYTF.

This clone was seen only once. This chain uses TRBV10-3 with TRBJ1-2; a weak D match, TRBD1 (5 bases). The germline gives CDR1 ENHRY, CDR2 SYGVKD. Trimming left V 5 bases short and J 5 bases short, with 18 bases between. This CDR3 spans 15 amino acids. The CDR3 reads CAISLGPQGTYGYTF. In nucleotides, the CDR3 is TGTGCCATCAGTCTGGGGCCGCAGGGCACTTATGGCTACACCTTC.

The chain recombines TRBV18 with TRBJ2-7; D may be TRBD1 (6 bases). Trimming stripped 3 bases from V and 0 bases from J, with 9 bases between. This CDR3 region has 14 residues. Germline V lookup: CDR1 KGHSH, CDR2 LQKENI. CDR3 coding DNA: TGTGCCAGCTCACCCGAGACAGGCTCCTACGAGCAGTACTTC. Protein sequence: CASSPETGSYEQYF.

The chain carries TRBV12-3 or TRBV12-4 and TRBJ1-1, with D possibly matching TRBD1 (5 bases). The CDR3 sequence is 13 residues long. V was shortened by 6 bases and J by 1 base, with 9 bases between the two germline ends. As DNA, the CDR3 is TGTGCCAGCAGGCCGGGGGGGAACACTGAAGCTTTCTTT. This codes for CASRPGGNTEAFF.

The chain is built from TRBV19 and TRBJ2-1; TRBD2 matches at 8 bases. V shed 2 bases and J 4 bases; nucleotides not matched to a gene: 7. Germline CDR1 reads LNHDA; CDR2 reads SQIVND (reference sequence). CDR3 size: 16 residues. CDR3 in amino acids: CASSIFGGGSYNEQFF. DNA for the CDR3: TGTGCCAGTAGTATATTTGGCGGGGGGTCTTACAATGAGCAGTTCTTC.

This clone was detected only a few times. The chain is built from TRBV7-6 and TRBJ2-7; D is possibly TRBD1 (6 bases). The germline V gene has CDR1 SGHVS and CDR2 FNYEAQ. This CDR3 comprises 13 residues. V lost 3 bases to trimming and J lost 2 bases, with 8 bases between them. CDR3 protein: CASSLDSTYEQYF. Here the CDR3 DNA reads TGTGCCAGCAGCTTGGACAGTACCTACGAGCAGTACTTC.

CDR3 amino acids: CASRGMGGTEAFF. CDR3 sequence (DNA): TGTGCCAGCCGCGGGATGGGAGGGACTGAAGCTTTCTTT. V usage is TRBV19 and J usage is TRBJ1-1; D remains ambiguous. This CDR3 is built from 13 residues. Germline values: CDR1 LNHDA, CDR2 SQIVND (reference sequence). Trimming left V 9 bases short and J 5 bases short, with 16 bases between.

The chain uses TRBV5-1 and TRBJ2-2; tentative D call: TRBD1 (5 bases). The CDR3 totals 15 residues. V gave up 2 bases and J gave up 4 bases, with 12 bases separating them. Looked up from germline, CDR1 is SGHRS and CDR2 is YFSETQ. CDR3 in amino acids: CASSFGAGVTGELFF. The DNA of the CDR3 is TGCGCCAGCAGCTTTGGGGCTGGCGTCACCGGGGAGCTGTTTTTT.

This chain uses TRBV7-2 with TRBJ1-2; 7 positions agree with TRBD1. CDR1 is SGHTA, CDR2 FQGNSA, per germline. CDR3 length: 14 amino acids. The V gene end was trimmed by 5 bases and the J gene end by 0 bases; junction bases not matched to a gene: 3. The CDR3 bases are TGTGCCAGCAGCAGAGGGACAGCTAACTATGGCTACACCTTC. Its protein is CASSRGTANYGYTF.

The chain has TRBV9 and TRBJ2-3; 11 bases are a match to TRBD2. The CDR3 totals 16 residues. V lost 0 bases, J lost 6 bases, and 6 bases stayed unmatched. CDR1 is SGDLS, CDR2 YYNGEE, per germline. CDR3 sequence reads: CASSVEDSGGADTQYF. The CDR3 nucleotides read TGTGCCAGCAGCGTAGAGGATAGCGGGGGGGCGGATACGCAGTATTTT. Using reference TRBV9 and TRBJ2-3 for the parts outside the CDR3, the full variable domain is DSGVTQTPKHLITATGQRVTLRCSPRSGDLSVYWYQQSLDQGLQFLIQYYNGEERAKGNILERFSAQQFPDLHSELNLSSLELGDSALYFCASSVEDSGGADTQYFGPGTRLTVL.